Below, 13 T cell receptor beta chains from the same sample are listed, as sequenced in a study of cytomegalovirus exposure and HLA in healthy donors. The PCR made use of 60 Vbeta and 13 Jbeta primers. Measured with immunoSEQ multiplex PCR; TCRdb has only the in-frame clones, and not every one. The data contain roughly 100,000 clones, around 80% of them seen just once; the ten biggest clones take up around 5%. The sample consisted of PBMCs. The origin of the receptors is a woman between 18 and 29 years old in good health and CMV-seropositive.

The chain combines TRBV5-4 with TRBJ2-7; TRBD2 matches 11 bases. Germline assignment: CDR1 SGHNT and CDR2 YYREEE (reference sequence). V was clipped by 4 bases and J by 5 bases; unmatched bases: 8. This CDR3 has 15 residues. CDR3 coding DNA: TGTGCCAGCAGCCGATTAGCGGGAGGGCCAAACGAGCAGTACTTC. It codes for CASSRLAGGPNEQYF.

The rearrangement joins TRBV5-1 to TRBJ1-4, with D possibly matching TRBD1 (6 bases). The CDR3 contains 14 residues. The germline CDR1 and CDR2 sequences are SGHRS and YFSETQ. Trimming took off 3 bases at V and 3 bases at J, with 9 bases between the two ends. Written as DNA, the CDR3 is TGCGCCAGCAGCTCCACAGGGCCTAATGAAAAACTGTTTTTT. Its translation is CASSSTGPNEKLFF.

J is TRBJ1-5 and V is TRBV2; 8 nucleotides agree with TRBD1. Trimming at V came to 6 bases and at J to 4 bases, leaving 8 bases not matched to a gene. The germline V gene encodes CDR1 SNHLY and CDR2 FYNNEI. This CDR3 is 15 amino acids long. The CDR3 nucleotides read TGTGCCAGCAGCGACGGACAGGGCTGGAATCAGCCCCAGCATTTT. It is translated as CASSDGQGWNQPQHF.

The chain recombines TRBV18 with TRBJ2-7, with 13 bases lining up with TRBD2. The junction had 1 base not matched to a gene; V was cut back by 2 bases and J by 3 bases. Germline CDR1 KGHSH, CDR2 LQKENI. This CDR3 contains 15 residues. CDR3 loop: CASSPGTSGNYEQYF. CDR3 nucleotide sequence: TGTGCCAGCTCACCAGGGACTAGCGGGAACTACGAGCAGTACTTC.

V and J are TRBV2 and TRBJ1-4; D not resolved. Trimming cost V 3 bases and J 5 bases, with 10 bases left between them. The germline gives CDR1 SNHLY, CDR2 FYNNEI. The CDR3 sequence is 14 residues long. As DNA, the CDR3 is TGTGCCAGCAGTGAGGAGGACGGCAATGAAAAACTGTTTTTT. Translating it yields CASSEEDGNEKLFF.

The gene calls are TRBV10-3 and TRBJ2-7, with 14 positions matching TRBD2. CDR1 and CDR2 (germline): ENHRY, SYGVKD. The CDR3 runs 14 residues. After removal of 6 bases from V and 6 bases from J, the junction contained 4 bases not matched to a gene. In nucleotides, the CDR3 is TGTGCCATCAGCGGACTAGCGGGAGGTGCCGAGCAGTACTTC. Residues: CAISGLAGGAEQYF.

The rearrangement links TRBV29-1 to TRBJ2-7; 10 bases are a match to TRBD1. This CDR3 comprises 12 residues. The trim removed 5 bases at V and 5 bases at J, leaving 3 bases unmatched. CDR1 and CDR2 (germline): SQVTM, ANQGSEA. CDR3 coding DNA: TGCAGCGTTCGGACAGGGGGGAACGAGCAGTACTTC. It specifies CSVRTGGNEQYF.

The chain joins TRBV7-9 to TRBJ2-1; TRBD2 matches at 7 bases. The V and J ends lost 2 bases and 5 bases, in that order; junction bases with no gene match: 6. The CDR3 has 15 amino acids. The germline V gene has CDR1 SEHNR and CDR2 FQNEAQ (reference sequence). CDR3 amino acids: CASSLPGGLNNEQFF. The CDR3 nucleotides are TGTGCCAGCAGCTTACCGGGGGGACTAAACAATGAGCAGTTCTTC. Full variable domain (outside the CDR3, taken from reference TRBV7-9 and TRBJ2-1): DTGVSQNPRHKITKRGQNVTFRCDPISEHNRLYWYRQTLGQGPEFLTYFQNEAQLEKSRLLSDRFSAERPKGSFSTLEIQRTEQGDSAMYLCASSLPGGLNNEQFFGPGTRLTVL.

The sample holds one count of this clone. The V and J genes are TRBV7-8 and TRBJ1-5; 9 bases map to TRBD1. The length of the CDR3 is 17 residues. Germline CDR1 is SGHVS and CDR2 is FQNEAQ. V was clipped by 1 base and J by 7 bases; unmatched bases: 11. For the CDR3, the DNA is TGTGCCAGCAGCTTAGGAGGGACAGGGAGGCTAAGCCAGCCCCAGCATTTT. This sequence encodes CASSLGGTGRLSQPQHF.

The rearrangement links TRBV5-1 to TRBJ1-1, with 7 bases identical to TRBD1. Looked up from germline, CDR1 is SGHRS and CDR2 is YFSETQ. CDR3 length equals 15 residues. V trimming: 4 bases; J trimming: 1 base; junction bases outside the gene matches: 7. The CDR3 DNA reads TGCGCCAGCAGCCTATGGGGGACAGCGAACACTGAAGCTTTCTTT. Protein sequence: CASSLWGTANTEAFF.

The chain employs TRBV28 and TRBJ1-2; no reliable D call. Germline V gene lookup returns CDR1 MDHEN and CDR2 SYDVKM. The CDR3 loop spans 13 amino acids. Trimming removed 5 bases at V and 8 bases at J, with 15 bases between. The CDR3 nucleotides are TGTGCCAGCAGTCGACCGGGAAGAGGCGGCTACACCTTC. It translates to CASSRPGRGGYTF.

CDR3 residues: CAISGGLRPNEQFF. The CDR3 nucleotides read TGTGCCATCAGTGGCGGTTTACGCCCCAATGAGCAGTTCTTC. The chain is built from TRBV10-3 and TRBJ2-1; D uncertain. The CDR3 has 14 residues. V lost 4 bases, J lost 6 bases, and 13 bases lay in between. Germline CDR1 ENHRY, CDR2 SYGVKD.

J is TRBJ1-4 and V is TRBV6-1, with a tentative D call TRBD1 (5 bases). The germline CDR1 and CDR2 sequences are MNHNS and SASEGT. Trimming removed 7 bases from V and 8 bases from J, with 17 bases in between. CDR3 length: 14 amino acids. This CDR3 is CASTILGAREKLFF. The CDR3 DNA follows: TGTGCCAGCACCATCTTAGGGGCGCGGGAAAAACTGTTTTTT.